This TCR beta chain was captured in a study of blood T cell repertoires in COVID-19 (TCRdb year 2020). Concerning the study at large: Collaborator samples came from the United States, Italy and Spain and covered acute and convalescent phases of COVID-19. The material from the prospective study consisted of cDNA or gDNA derived from T cells, B-cell-depleted T cells, or PBMCs. Where available, HLA class I and class II types were taken from metadata supplied by the sample provider and were not determined by assay-based typing. The sample metadata nearly always contained a de-identified subject ID, COVID-19 status, age in years and sex. A freely available public database, intended as a resource for researchers studying the immune response to SARS-CoV-2, is where the repertoires were released. Samples came from the ongoing ImmuneRACE study (first 160 participants) plus 1,254 subjects from 6 global collaborators. The dataset comprised deeply sampled blood TCRbeta repertoires from subjects exposed to, actively infected with, or recovered from COVID-19. Study-wide conclusions, independent of this receptor: How much clinical and demographic metadata was included differed by source and by participant, and the metadata was provided uncurated.

The immunoSEQ Assay, a bias-controlled multiplex PCR, was used to amplify TCRbeta CDR3 regions from genomic DNA. Under the source paper's analysis protocol: The number of nucleated cells in each sample was estimated by amplification of reference gene primers within the assay. Sequence reads were collapsed and filtered to measure the absolute abundance of every unique TCRbeta CDR3 rearrangement. Productive Simpson clonality was computed per sample as the square root of Simpson's diversity index over productive rearrangements. This is the immuneACCESS table as TCRdb keeps it, with only in-frame sequences that have V and J called. A part of the clones is gone; compared with another copy, unresolved V genes explain less than half, and the rest is unexplained. The V and J calls and the clone size are those of that table, but D and trimming were determined from the DNA. Across this sample there are more than 250,000 clones, with around 86% seen only once. The biggest ten clones account for 1% of the sample.

Each collaborating institution followed its own protocols to collect whole blood in K2EDTA tubes. For TCRbeta analysis, collaborator samples were shipped as frozen whole blood, as isolated PBMCs, or as DNA extracted from either sample type. Relative to germline, V is missing 8 bases and J is missing 2 bases, with 9 bases of the junction outside any gene match. Taken from the germline V gene, the CDR1 and CDR2 loops are MDHEN and SYDVKM. The CDR3, cysteine through phenylalanine, is 15 amino acids long. The kept DNA is CDR3 alone, 45 bases in frame from the first base. The sample holds one count of this clone. Its antigen is still unknown. Base quality data are lacking; no much larger clone is found one base away.

The chain joins TRBV28 to TRBJ1-2; TRBD1 matches 9 bases in the middle. Sequencing used peripheral blood. The clonotype originates from a man aged 45-65 years with active or convalescent COVID-19. CDR3 reads: CASRRQGVSNYGYTF. The DNA sequence is given as TGTGCCAGCCGACGACAGGGGGTATCGAACTATGGCTACACCTTC.